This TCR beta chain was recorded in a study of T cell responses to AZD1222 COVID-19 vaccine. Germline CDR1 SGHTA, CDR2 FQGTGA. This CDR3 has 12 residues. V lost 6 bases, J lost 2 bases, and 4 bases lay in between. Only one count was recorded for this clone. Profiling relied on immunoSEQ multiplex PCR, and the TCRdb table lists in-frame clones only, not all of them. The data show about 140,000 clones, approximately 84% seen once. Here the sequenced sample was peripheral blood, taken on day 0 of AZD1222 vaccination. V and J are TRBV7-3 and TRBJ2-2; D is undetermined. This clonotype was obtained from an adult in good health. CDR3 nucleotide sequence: TGTGCCAGCAGACAAAACACCGGGGAGCTGTTTTTT. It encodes CASRQNTGELFF.